This T cell receptor (beta chain) was obtained from a study of T cells in Graves' hyperthyroidism and ophthalmopathy. Each 10 ml fresh peripheral blood draw supplied the PBMCs. CDR3 size: 16 residues. The ends were cut back, 3 bases at V and 3 bases at J, with 16 bases in the middle. Germline V lookup: CDR1 MNHEY, CDR2 SMNVEV (reference sequence). Researchers took RNA transcripts and amplified the TCR beta CDR3 regions from them. The primer set for the first-round RT-PCR of the TCR CDR3 was HTBI. A single record per CDR3 protein comes from TCRdb applying MiXCR to the multiplex PCR reads. There are 600,000 to 850,000 distinct CDR3 sequences in the sample; approximately 19% occur only once, and approximately 15% lies in the top ten. This clonotype has ten or more counts.

The sequence was collected from a woman aged 45-59 years with Graves' hyperthyroidism that later progressed to Graves' ophthalmopathy. The rearrangement links TRBV27 to TRBJ2-3; the D call may be TRBD1 or TRBD2 (5 bases each). The sequenced sample consisted of blood. For the CDR3, the DNA is TGTGCCAGCAGTTTCGAGGGGCTGGGATGGACAGATACGCAGTATTTT. Its protein is CASSFEGLGWTDTQYF.